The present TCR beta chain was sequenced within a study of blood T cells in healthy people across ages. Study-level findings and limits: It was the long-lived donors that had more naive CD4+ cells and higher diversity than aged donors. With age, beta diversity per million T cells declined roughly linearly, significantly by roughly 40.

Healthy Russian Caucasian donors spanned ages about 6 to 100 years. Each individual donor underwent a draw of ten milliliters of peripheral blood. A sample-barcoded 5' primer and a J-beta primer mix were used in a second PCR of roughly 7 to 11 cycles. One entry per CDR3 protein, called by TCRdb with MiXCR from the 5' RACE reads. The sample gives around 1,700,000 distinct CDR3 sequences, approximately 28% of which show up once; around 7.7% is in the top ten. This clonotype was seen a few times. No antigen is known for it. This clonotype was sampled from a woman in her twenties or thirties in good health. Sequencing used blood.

DNA of the CDR3: TGTGCCAGCAGCTTAGGACTAGCGGGAGGGGTAGATACGCAGTATTTT. It specifies CASSLGLAGGVDTQYF. The V call is TRBV7-2, the J call TRBJ2-3, with 14 positions matching TRBD2. The CDR3 spans 16 residues. Germline CDR1 and CDR2: SGHTA and FQGNSA. Losses at the gene ends were 1 base for V and 5 bases for J; bases not matched to a gene: 2.